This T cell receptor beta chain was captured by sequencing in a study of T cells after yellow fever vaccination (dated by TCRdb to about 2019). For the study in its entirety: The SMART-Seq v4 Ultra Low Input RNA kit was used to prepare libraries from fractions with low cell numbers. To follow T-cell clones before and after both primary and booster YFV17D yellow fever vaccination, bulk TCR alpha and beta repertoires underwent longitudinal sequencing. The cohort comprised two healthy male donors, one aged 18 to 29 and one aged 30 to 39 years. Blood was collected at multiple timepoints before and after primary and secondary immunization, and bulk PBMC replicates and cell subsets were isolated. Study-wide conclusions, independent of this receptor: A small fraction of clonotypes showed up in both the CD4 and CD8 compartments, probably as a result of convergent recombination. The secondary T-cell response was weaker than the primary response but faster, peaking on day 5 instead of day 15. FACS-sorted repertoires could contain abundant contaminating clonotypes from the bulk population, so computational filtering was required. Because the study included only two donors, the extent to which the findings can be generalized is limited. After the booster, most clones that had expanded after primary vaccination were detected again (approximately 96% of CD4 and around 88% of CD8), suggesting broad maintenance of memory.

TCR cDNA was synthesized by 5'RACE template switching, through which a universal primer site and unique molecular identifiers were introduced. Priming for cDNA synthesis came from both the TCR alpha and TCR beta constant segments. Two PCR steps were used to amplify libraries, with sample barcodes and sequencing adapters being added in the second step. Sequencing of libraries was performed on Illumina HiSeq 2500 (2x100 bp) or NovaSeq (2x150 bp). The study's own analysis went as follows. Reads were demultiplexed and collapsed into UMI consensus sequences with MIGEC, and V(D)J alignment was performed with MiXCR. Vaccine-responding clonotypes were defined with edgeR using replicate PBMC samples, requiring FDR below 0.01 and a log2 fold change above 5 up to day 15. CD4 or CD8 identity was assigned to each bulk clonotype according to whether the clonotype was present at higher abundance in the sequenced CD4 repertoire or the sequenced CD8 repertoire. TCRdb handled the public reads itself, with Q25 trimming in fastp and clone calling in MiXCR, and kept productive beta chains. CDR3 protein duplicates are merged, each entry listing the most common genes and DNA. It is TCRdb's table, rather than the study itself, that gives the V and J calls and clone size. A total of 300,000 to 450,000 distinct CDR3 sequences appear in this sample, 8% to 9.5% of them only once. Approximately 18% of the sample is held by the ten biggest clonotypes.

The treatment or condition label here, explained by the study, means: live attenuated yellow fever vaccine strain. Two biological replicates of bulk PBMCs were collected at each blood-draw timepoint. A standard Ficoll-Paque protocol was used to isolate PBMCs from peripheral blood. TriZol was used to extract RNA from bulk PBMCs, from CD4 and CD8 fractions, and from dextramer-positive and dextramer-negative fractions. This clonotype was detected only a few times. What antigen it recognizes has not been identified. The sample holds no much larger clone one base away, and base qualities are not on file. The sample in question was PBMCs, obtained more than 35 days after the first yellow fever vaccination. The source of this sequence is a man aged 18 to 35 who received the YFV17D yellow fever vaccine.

Here is the DNA: TGCGCCAGCAGCGGGGACAGGGCCTGGGGAGAGACCCAGTACTTC. It translates as CASSGDRAWGETQYF. Recombination connected TRBV5-1 to TRBJ2-5; 9 of the junction bases match TRBD1. CDR1 and CDR2 (SGHRS, YFSETQ) derive from the germline V gene. The V end gives up 4 bases and the J end 4 bases, leaving 8 bases in the junction not matched to a gene. Reading from cysteine to phenylalanine, the CDR3 counts 15 amino acids. Only the CDR3 DNA stays, 45 bases, in frame from base 1.